Presented here are 26 T cell receptor beta chains from one specimen sequenced in a study of cytomegalovirus exposure and HLA in healthy donors (dated by TCRdb to about 2017). Library preparation used the immunoSEQ multiplex PCR assay. A mixture of 60 forward primers for TCR Vbeta segments and 13 reverse primers for TCR Jbeta segments was used in the multiplex PCR. TCRdb mirrors the immuneACCESS table, restricted to in-frame sequences. Some clones are absent from its copies; in checked studies, under half trace to an unresolved V gene, and the reason for the others is unknown. Recorded for this sample are 150,000 to 200,000 clones; about 85% of them occurred a single time. The top ten clones comprise more than 2% of the sample. Sequenced input: PBMCs. The source of these receptors is a man aged 18 to 30 in good health and CMV-seropositive.

V gene TRBV6-5 combines with J gene TRBJ1-1; 8 positions agree with TRBD1. Germline CDR1 and CDR2: MNHEY and SVGAGI. The trim removed 2 bases at V and 4 bases at J, leaving 6 bases unmatched. The length of the CDR3 is 15 residues. CDR3 loop: CASSYPRGPGTEAFF. The CDR3 DNA is TGTGCCAGCAGTTACCCCAGGGGGCCGGGCACTGAAGCTTTCTTT.

The CDR3 DNA reads TGTGCCAGCAGCTTGGTACAGGTCAATCAGCCCCAGCATTTT. Encoded protein: CASSLVQVNQPQHF. This sequence joins TRBV7-2 and TRBJ1-5; a weak D match, TRBD1 (5 bases). The V end was cut by 3 bases, the J end by 3 bases, with 9 bases between. The V gene's germline CDR1 is SGHTA and CDR2 FQGNSA. This CDR3 has 14 amino acids.

This clone showed up just a few times. The V and J genes are TRBV7-3 and TRBJ2-2; 8 positions match TRBD1. CDR3 length: 16 residues. In germline, CDR1 is SGHTA, CDR2 FQGTGA. The V and J ends lost 7 bases and 2 bases, in that order; junction bases with no gene match: 9. CDR3 coding DNA: TGTGCCAGCACCCCAGGGGGCAGGTCAAACACCGGGGAGCTGTTTTTT. The encoded protein is CASTPGGRSNTGELFF.

The chain carries TRBV28 and TRBJ1-2; D is unclear. The germline CDR1 and CDR2 sequences are MDHEN and SYDVKM. The germline V and J ends were trimmed by 5 bases and 5 bases, with 18 bases remaining between them. CDR3 length: 15 residues. The CDR3 sequence is CASSPHGWSQYGYTF. Here the CDR3 DNA reads TGTGCCAGCAGTCCCCACGGTTGGAGTCAATATGGCTACACCTTC.

V gene TRBV19 combines with J gene TRBJ1-1; D not certain. With 6 bases removed from V and 5 bases from J, the gap between germline ends came to 13 bases. The germline V gene encodes CDR1 LNHDA and CDR2 SQIVND (reference sequence). This CDR3 has 13 residues. The CDR3 DNA follows: TGTGCCAGTAGACGACGGGGAAATACTGAAGCTTTCTTT. Translating it yields CASRRRGNTEAFF.

On this clone: A read error may account for a junction end that differs from germline. This chain joins TRBV5-8 and TRBJ1-4; D is ambiguous. Germline CDR1 and CDR2: SGHTS and YDEGEE. The CDR3 is 11 residues long. The CDR3 protein is CASSIRGNLIF. The CDR3 DNA follows: TGTGCCAGCAGCATTCGGGGTAACCTAATTTTT.

The gene calls are TRBV9 and TRBJ2-7, with TRBD1 matching over 7 bases. The CDR3 contains 15 residues. V was pared by 3 bases and J by 0 bases, with 6 bases of the junction left unmatched. Germline V gene sequence: CDR1 SGDLS, CDR2 YYNGEE. CDR3 sequence: CASSANRDSSYEQYF. DNA for the CDR3: TGTGCCAGCAGCGCAAACAGGGACAGCTCCTACGAGCAGTACTTC.

This rearrangement joins TRBV2 to TRBJ1-1; D unresolved. V dropped 8 bases and J dropped 5 bases, with 9 bases sitting between them. Per the germline V gene, CDR1 is SNHLY and CDR2 is FYNNEI. This CDR3 spans 11 amino acids. CDR3 sequence (DNA): TGTGCCAGCCAAGGGAGAACTGAAGCTTTCTTT. Protein sequence: CASQGRTEAFF.

The chain couples TRBV6-8 to TRBJ1-6; 9 nucleotides align to TRBD1. Germline loops: CDR1 MNHGY, CDR2 SAAAGT. J gave up 9 bases and V 6 bases, and 9 bases lay outside the gene matches. This CDR3 is 15 amino acids long. The CDR3 reads CASRPTGGRRSPLHF. In DNA form, the CDR3 reads TGTGCCAGCAGACCAACAGGGGGCCGACGTTCACCCCTCCACTTT.

The CDR3 DNA sequence: TGCGCCAGCAGTCCCCTTGCAACTAATGAAAAACTGTTTTTT. The encoded protein is CASSPLATNEKLFF. The gene calls are TRBV4-1 and TRBJ1-4; D is unclear. V lost 6 bases, J lost 0 bases, and 8 bases lay in between. CDR1 MGHRA and CDR2 YSYEKL come from the germline V gene. CDR3 length: 14 residues.

The chain links TRBV9 to TRBJ1-1, with D possibly TRBD1 on 6 matching bases. Trimming stripped 3 bases from V and 10 bases from J, with 13 bases between. Germline values: CDR1 SGDLS, CDR2 YYNGEE. This CDR3 has 12 residues. The CDR3 DNA sequence: TGTGCCAGCAGCGAGATGGGGGCCGGAGCTTTCTTT. Translated: CASSEMGAGAFF. The entire variable domain, with the rest obtained from reference TRBV9 and TRBJ1-1, is as follows: DSGVTQTPKHLITATGQRVTLRCSPRSGDLSVYWYQQSLDQGLQFLIQYYNGEERAKGNILERFSAQQFPDLHSELNLSSLELGDSALYFCASSEMGAGAFFGQGTRLTVV.

The genes are TRBV15 and TRBJ2-7; tentatively, D is TRBD2 (5 bases). The germline V and J ends were trimmed by 4 bases and 2 bases, with 9 bases remaining between them. CDR3 length: 13 amino acids. Germline V gene lookup returns CDR1 LNHNV and CDR2 YYDKDF (reference sequence). Written as DNA, the CDR3 is TGTGCCACCAGCATCGGAGGCACCTACGAGCAGTACTTC. Protein: CATSIGGTYEQYF.

As for this clone: Other nucleotide sequences from this sample produce the same CDR3. Here the CDR3 reads CASSPGQLNEKLFF. CDR3 in DNA: TGTGCCAGCAGTCCGGGACAGCTTAATGAAAAACTGTTTTTT. The chain couples TRBV6-5 to TRBJ1-4, with TRBD1 matching 7 bases. The germline V gene encodes CDR1 MNHEY and CDR2 SVGAGI. V lost 5 bases, J lost 4 bases, and 4 bases stayed unmatched. This CDR3 contains 14 residues.

The chain is built from TRBV6-6 and TRBJ2-4, with 9 bases matching TRBD1. V trimming: 5 bases; J trimming: 4 bases; junction bases outside the gene matches: 6. This CDR3 comprises 15 residues. CDR1 is MNHNY, CDR2 SVGAGI, per germline (reference sequence). The DNA for the CDR3 is TGTGCCAGCAGTGATGCCGGGACAGGGAAAAACATTCAGTACTTC. Translation gives CASSDAGTGKNIQYF.

The chain links TRBV5-6 to TRBJ1-5; no clear D. CDR3 length: 15 amino acids. Germline CDR1 SGHDT, CDR2 YYEEEE. Trimming cost V 3 bases and J 3 bases, with 13 bases left between them. The CDR3: CASSSYRGFNQPQHF. The DNA of the CDR3 is TGTGCCAGCAGCTCGTATCGTGGCTTCAATCAGCCCCAGCATTTT.

This clone has a handful of counts. V usage is TRBV5-1 and J usage is TRBJ1-1; D gene ambiguous. Germline-derived CDR1 and CDR2 are SGHRS and YFSETQ. The CDR3 covers 15 residues. V lost 1 base, J lost 0 bases, and 10 bases lay in between. The CDR3 here is CASSLLAGMNTEAFF. In DNA, the CDR3 is TGCGCCAGCAGCTTGCTTGCGGGCATGAACACTGAAGCTTTCTTT.

This clone showed up just once. The chain combines TRBV9 with TRBJ1-1, with 9 bases identical to TRBD1. The CDR3 is 17 residues long. V was clipped by 4 bases and J by 0 bases; unmatched bases: 10. Germline CDR1 SGDLS, CDR2 YYNGEE. CDR3 protein: CASSPRTGDTMNTEAFF. The CDR3 DNA reads as TGTGCCAGCAGCCCCCGGACAGGGGACACCATGAACACTGAAGCTTTCTTT.

This rearrangement joins TRBV4-3 to TRBJ1-1, with D tentatively TRBD1 (6 bases). The V gene's germline CDR1 is LGHNA and CDR2 YSLEER. V gave up 0 bases and J gave up 7 bases, with 12 bases separating them. The CDR3 covers 14 residues. CDR3 nucleotides: TGCGCCAGCAGCCAAGAACAAAAAGGGGGTGAAGCTTTCTTT. It codes for CASSQEQKGGEAFF.

V gene TRBV7-6 combines with J gene TRBJ2-7, with 12 bases aligning to TRBD1. Germline CDR1 reads SGHVS; CDR2 reads FNYEAQ. This CDR3 comprises 16 residues. V trimming: 1 base; J trimming: 4 bases; junction bases outside the gene matches: 5. The CDR3 sequence: CASSLEGDRGRYEQYF. In DNA form, the CDR3 reads TGTGCCAGCAGCTTAGAGGGGGACAGGGGGCGTTACGAGCAGTACTTC.

V gene TRBV7-2 combines with J gene TRBJ2-1, with 15 bases that match TRBD2. Germline V CDR1 and CDR2: SGHTA, FQGNSA. The CDR3 is 15 residues long. With 7 bases clipped from V and 7 bases from J, the junction kept 5 bases outside the gene matches. CDR3: CASIWTSGGANEQFF. CDR3 DNA: TGTGCCAGCATCTGGACTAGCGGGGGGGCGAATGAGCAGTTCTTC.

This sequence joins TRBV7-3 and TRBJ1-1; D not certain. Between the trimmed V and J ends, which lost 4 bases and 4 bases, there was a span of 13 bases. The CDR3 length is 14 residues. Germline CDR1 and CDR2: SGHTA and FQGTGA. The CDR3 sequence is CASSSQPMSTEAFF. CDR3 nucleotides: TGTGCCAGCAGCTCACAGCCCATGAGCACTGAAGCTTTCTTT. Complete variable domain (other parts from reference TRBV7-3 and TRBJ1-1): GAGVSQTPSNKVTEKGKYVELRCDPISGHTALYWYRQSLGQGPEFLIYFQGTGAADDSGLPNDRFFAVRPEGSVSTLKIQRTERGDSAVYLCASSSQPMSTEAFFGQGTRLTVV.

The chain combines TRBV7-3 with TRBJ1-1; maybe TRBD1 (6 bases). This CDR3 comprises 14 residues. The V gene lost 5 bases and the J gene lost 2 bases, with 12 bases spanning the gap. Germline V gives CDR1 SGHTA, CDR2 FQGTGA. CDR3 amino acids: CASSPQGFNTEAFF. CDR3 coding DNA: TGTGCCAGCAGCCCGCAGGGGTTCAACACTGAAGCTTTCTTT.

This rearrangement joins TRBV5-1 to TRBJ2-1; D is unresolved. Looked up from germline, CDR1 is SGHRS and CDR2 is YFSETQ. The CDR3 runs 13 residues. Trimming removed 0 bases at V and 7 bases at J, with 8 bases between. In DNA form, the CDR3 reads TGCGCCAGCAGCTTGGGAGGATTGAATGAGCAGTTCTTC. This encodes CASSLGGLNEQFF.

The rearrangement uses TRBV30 and TRBJ2-1; 11 bases align to TRBD2. There are 15 residues in the CDR3. The V segment lost 5 bases and the J segment 3 bases; nucleotides outside the gene matches: 6. CDR1 and CDR2 from the germline V gene are GTSNPN and SVGIG (reference sequence). The CDR3 spells CAWGKGLAVYNEQFF. For the CDR3, the DNA is TGTGCCTGGGGGAAGGGACTAGCGGTCTACAATGAGCAGTTCTTC.

This chain uses TRBV6-6 with TRBJ1-2, with 8 positions matching TRBD1. J gave up 5 bases and V 2 bases, and 7 bases lay outside the gene matches. The CDR3 contains 15 residues. Germline V gives CDR1 MNHNY, CDR2 SVGAGI (reference sequence). The CDR3 region is CASSYMDRDVYGYTF. CDR3 bases: TGTGCCAGCAGTTACATGGACAGGGATGTATATGGCTACACCTTC.

This sequence joins TRBV18 and TRBJ1-1; 8 bases match TRBD1. CDR3 length: 13 residues. Per the germline V gene, CDR1 is KGHSH and CDR2 is LQKENI. With V trimmed by 3 bases and J by 3 bases, 0 bases remained unmatched. CDR3 bases: TGTGCCAGCTCACCGACAGGGGACACTGAAGCTTTCTTT. Protein product: CASSPTGDTEAFF.